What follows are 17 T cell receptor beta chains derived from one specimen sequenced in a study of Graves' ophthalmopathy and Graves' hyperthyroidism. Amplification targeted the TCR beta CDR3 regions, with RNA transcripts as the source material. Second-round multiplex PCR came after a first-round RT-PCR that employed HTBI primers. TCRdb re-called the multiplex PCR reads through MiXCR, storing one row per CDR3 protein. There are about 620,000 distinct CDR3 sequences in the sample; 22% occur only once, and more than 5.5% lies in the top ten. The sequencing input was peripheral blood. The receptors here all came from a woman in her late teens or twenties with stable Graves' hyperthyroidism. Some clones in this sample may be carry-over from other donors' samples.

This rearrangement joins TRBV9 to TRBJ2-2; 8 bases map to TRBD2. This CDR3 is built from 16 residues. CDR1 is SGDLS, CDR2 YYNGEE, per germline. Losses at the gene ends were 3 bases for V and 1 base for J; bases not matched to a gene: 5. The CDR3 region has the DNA TGTGCCAGCAGCGAATCGGCGGGAGGGAACACCGGGGAGCTGTTTTTT. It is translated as CASSESAGGNTGELFF.

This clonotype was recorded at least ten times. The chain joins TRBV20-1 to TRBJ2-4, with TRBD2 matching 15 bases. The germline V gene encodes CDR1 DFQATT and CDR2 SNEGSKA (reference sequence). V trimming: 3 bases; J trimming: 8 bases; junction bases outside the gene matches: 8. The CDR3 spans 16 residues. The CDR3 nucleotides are TGCAGTGCTAGGGGCGGACTAGCGGGAGGGTTGGACATTCAGTACTTC. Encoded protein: CSARGGLAGGLDIQYF.

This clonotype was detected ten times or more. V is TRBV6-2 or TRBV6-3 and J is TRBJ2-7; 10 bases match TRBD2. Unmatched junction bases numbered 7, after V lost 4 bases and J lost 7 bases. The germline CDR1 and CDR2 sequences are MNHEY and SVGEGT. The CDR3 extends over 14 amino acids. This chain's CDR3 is CASSSGLAVLEQYF. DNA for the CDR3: TGTGCCAGCAGTTCCGGACTAGCGGTTCTTGAGCAGTACTTC.

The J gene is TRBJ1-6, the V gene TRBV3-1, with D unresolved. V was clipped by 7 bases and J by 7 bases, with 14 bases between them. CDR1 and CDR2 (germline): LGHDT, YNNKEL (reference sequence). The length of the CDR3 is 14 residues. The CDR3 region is CASTSGGENSPLHF. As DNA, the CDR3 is TGTGCCAGCACCTCCGGCGGGGAGAATTCACCCCTCCACTTT.

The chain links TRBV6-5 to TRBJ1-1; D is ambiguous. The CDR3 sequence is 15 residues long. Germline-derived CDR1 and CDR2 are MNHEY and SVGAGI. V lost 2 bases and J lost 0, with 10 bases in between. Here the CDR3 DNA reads TGTGCCAGCAGTTACGGGGTACCAATGAACACTGAAGCTTTCTTT. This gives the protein CASSYGVPMNTEAFF.

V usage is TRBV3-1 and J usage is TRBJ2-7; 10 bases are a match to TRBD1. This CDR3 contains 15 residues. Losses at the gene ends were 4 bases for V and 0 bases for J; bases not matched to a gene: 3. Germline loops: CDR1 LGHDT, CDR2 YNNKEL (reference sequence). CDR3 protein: CASSRDRGFSYEQYF. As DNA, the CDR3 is TGTGCCAGCAGCCGGGACAGGGGTTTCTCCTACGAGCAGTACTTC.

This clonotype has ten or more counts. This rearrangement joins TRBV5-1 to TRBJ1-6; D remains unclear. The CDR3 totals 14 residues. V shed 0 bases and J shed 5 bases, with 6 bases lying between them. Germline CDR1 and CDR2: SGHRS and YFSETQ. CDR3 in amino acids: CASSLEQNNSPLHF. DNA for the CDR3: TGCGCCAGCAGCTTGGAGCAGAATAATTCACCCCTCCACTTT.

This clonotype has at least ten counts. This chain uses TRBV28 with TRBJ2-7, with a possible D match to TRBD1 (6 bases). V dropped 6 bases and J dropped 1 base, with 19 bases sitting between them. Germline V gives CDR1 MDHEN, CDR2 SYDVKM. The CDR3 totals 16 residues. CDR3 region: CASSPPGRGPSYEQYF. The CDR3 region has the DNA TGTGCCAGCAGCCCCCCGGGCAGGGGTCCTTCCTACGAGCAGTACTTC.

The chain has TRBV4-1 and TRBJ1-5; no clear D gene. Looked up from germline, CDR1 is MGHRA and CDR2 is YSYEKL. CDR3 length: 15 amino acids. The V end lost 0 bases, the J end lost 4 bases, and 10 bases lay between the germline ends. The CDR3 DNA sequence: TGCGCCAGCAGCCAAGATCCGCAGCCGAATCAGCCCCAGCATTTT. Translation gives CASSQDPQPNQPQHF.

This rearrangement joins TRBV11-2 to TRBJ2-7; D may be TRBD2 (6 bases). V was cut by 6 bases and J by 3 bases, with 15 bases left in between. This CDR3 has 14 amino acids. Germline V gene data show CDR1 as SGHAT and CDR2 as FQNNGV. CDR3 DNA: TGTGCCAGCAGGTCAAGCGGGTACAACTACGAGCAGTACTTC. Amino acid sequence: CASRSSGYNYEQYF.

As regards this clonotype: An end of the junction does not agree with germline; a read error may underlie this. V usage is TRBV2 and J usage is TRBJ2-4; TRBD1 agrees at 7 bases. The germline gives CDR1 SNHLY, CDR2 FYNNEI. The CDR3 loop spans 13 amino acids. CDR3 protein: CASKRGVDRSDIF. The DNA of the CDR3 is TGTGCCAGCAAGAGAGGAGTGGACAGGTCTGATATCTTC.

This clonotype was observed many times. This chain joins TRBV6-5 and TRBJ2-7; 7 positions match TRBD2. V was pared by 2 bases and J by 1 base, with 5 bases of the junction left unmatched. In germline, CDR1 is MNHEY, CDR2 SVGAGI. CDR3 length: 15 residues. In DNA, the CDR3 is TGTGCCAGCAGTTACCGCGTGGGAGGGTCCTACGAGCAGTACTTC. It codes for CASSYRVGGSYEQYF.

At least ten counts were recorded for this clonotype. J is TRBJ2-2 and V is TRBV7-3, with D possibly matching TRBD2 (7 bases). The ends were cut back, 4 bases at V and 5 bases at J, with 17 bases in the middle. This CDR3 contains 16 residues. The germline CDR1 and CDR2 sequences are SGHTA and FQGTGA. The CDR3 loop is CASSSLIGGETGELFF. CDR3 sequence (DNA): TGTGCCAGCAGCTCCCTTATAGGGGGGGAAACCGGGGAGCTGTTTTTT.

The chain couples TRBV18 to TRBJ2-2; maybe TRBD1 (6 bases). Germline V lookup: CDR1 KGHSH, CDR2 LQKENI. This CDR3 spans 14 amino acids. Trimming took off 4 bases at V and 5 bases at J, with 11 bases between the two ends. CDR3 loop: CASSLSTGTGELFF. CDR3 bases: TGTGCCAGCTCACTTTCGACAGGTACCGGGGAGCTGTTTTTT.

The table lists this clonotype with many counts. The CDR3 reads CSVAQGGQPQHF. The CDR3 coding sequence is TGCAGCGTCGCACAGGGCGGACAGCCCCAGCATTTT. The chain employs TRBV29-1 and TRBJ1-5, with a possible D match to TRBD1 (6 bases). From germline, CDR1 is SQVTM and CDR2 ANQGSEA. The CDR3 contains 12 residues. Trimming shortened V by 6 bases and J by 7 bases, and 13 bases separated the two germline ends.

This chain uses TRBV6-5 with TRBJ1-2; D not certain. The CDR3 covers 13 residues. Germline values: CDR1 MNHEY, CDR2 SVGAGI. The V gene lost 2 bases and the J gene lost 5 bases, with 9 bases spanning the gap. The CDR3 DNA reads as TGTGCCAGCAGTTACGCTGTGGAGTATGGCTACACCTTC. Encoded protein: CASSYAVEYGYTF.

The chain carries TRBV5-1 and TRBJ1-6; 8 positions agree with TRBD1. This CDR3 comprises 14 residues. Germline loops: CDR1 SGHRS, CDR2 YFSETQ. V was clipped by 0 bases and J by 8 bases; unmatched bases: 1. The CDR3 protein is CASSLGQGHSPLHF. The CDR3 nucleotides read TGCGCCAGCAGCTTGGGACAGGGGCATTCACCCCTCCACTTT. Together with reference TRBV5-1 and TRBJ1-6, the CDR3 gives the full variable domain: KAGVTQTPRYLIKTRGQQVTLSCSPISGHRSVSWYQQTPGQGLQFLFEYFSETQRNKGNFPGRFSGRQFSNSRSEMNVSTLELGDSALYLCASSLGQGHSPLHFGNGTRLTVT.